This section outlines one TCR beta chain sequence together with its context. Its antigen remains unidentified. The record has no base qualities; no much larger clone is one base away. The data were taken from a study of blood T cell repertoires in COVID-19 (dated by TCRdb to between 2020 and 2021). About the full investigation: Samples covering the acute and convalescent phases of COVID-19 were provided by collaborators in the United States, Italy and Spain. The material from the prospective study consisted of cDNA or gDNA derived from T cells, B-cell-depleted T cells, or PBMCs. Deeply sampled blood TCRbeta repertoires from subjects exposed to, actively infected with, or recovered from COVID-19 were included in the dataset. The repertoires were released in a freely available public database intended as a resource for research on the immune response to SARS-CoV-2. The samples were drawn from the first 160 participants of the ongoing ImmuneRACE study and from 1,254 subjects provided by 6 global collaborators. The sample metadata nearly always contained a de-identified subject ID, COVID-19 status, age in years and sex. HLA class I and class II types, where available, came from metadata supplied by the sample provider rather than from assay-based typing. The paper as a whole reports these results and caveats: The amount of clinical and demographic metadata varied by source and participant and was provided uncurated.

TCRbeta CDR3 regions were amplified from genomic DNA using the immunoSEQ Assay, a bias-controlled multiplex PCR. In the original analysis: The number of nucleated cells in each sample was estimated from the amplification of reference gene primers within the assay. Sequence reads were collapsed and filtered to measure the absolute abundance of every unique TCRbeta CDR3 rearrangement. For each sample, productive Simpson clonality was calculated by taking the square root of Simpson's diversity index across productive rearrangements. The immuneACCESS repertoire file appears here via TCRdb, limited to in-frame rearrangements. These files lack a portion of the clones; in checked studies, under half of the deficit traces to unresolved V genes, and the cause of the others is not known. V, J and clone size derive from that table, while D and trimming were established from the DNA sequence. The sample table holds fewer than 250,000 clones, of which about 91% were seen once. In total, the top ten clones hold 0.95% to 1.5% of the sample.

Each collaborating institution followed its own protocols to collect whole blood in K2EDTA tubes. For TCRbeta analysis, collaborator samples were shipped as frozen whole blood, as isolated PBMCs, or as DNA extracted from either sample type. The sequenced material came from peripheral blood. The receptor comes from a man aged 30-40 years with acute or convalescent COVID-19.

In nucleotides, the sequence is TGCAGCGTTGAAGAGAACAGTCCCTACGAGCAGTACTTC. Protein translation: CSVEENSPYEQYF. The chain is assembled from TRBV29-1 and TRBJ2-7, with the D gene not clear enough to name. There are 13 amino acids in the CDR3, from cysteine to phenylalanine inclusive. The retained sequence is limited to the CDR3, 39 bases, with the frame set at the first base. V is cut by 0 bases and J by 2 bases, and the space between the germline ends is 8 bases. The germline V gene supplies CDR1 SQVTM and CDR2 ANQGSEA.